This T cell receptor beta chain was obtained from a study of T cell repertoires in cytomegalovirus infection. Study-level results: Across the ex vivo response, the dominant clonotypes were HLA-C-restricted CMV-specific TCR beta clonotypes.

Per germline, CDR1 GTSNPN and CDR2 SVGIG (reference sequence). The CDR3 sequence is 14 residues long. V was cut by 6 bases and J by 4 bases, with 15 bases left in between. The table lists this clonotype with a count of one. What it binds is not known. TCRdb analysed the reads with MiXCR anew, one entry per CDR3 protein. The sample holds approximately 76,000 distinct CDR3 sequences, roughly a quarter seen once. The material was CD8+ T cells from cultured PBMCs, obtained from culture after CMV antigen stimulation. V and J are TRBV30 and TRBJ2-2; unclear D gene. This clonotype originated in a human donor in good health (CMV status not recorded). Some clones in this sample may be carry-over from other donors' samples. CDR3 amino acids: CACPPPAATGELFF. CDR3 DNA: TGTGCCTGTCCCCCCCCCGCCGCCACCGGGGAGCTGTTTTTT.